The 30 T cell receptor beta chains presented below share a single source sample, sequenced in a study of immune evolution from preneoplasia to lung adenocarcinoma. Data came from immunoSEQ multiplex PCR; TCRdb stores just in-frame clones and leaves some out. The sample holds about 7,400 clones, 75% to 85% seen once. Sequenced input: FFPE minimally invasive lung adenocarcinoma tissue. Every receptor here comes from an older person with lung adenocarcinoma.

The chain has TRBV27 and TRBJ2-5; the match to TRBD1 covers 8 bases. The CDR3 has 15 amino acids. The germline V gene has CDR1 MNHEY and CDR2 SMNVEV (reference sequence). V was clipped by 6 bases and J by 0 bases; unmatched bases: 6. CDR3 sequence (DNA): TGTGCCAGCAGGCCAGGACAGGGCTACCAAGAGACCCAGTACTTC. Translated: CASRPGQGYQETQYF.

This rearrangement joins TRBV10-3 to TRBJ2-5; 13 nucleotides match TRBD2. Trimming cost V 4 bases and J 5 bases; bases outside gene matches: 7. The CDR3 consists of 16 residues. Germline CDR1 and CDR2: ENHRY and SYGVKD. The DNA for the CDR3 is TGTGCCATCAGTGCTACTAGCGGGAGGGCGGAGGAGACCCAGTACTTC. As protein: CAISATSGRAEETQYF.

The CDR3 DNA sequence: TGTGCCAGCAGCTTACACTCTGGGGCCAACGTCCTGACTTTC. It translates to CASSLHSGANVLTF. This chain joins TRBV7-2 and TRBJ2-6; no clear D. Trimming removed 2 bases at V and 0 bases at J, with 2 bases between. The CDR3 is made up of 14 amino acids. From germline, CDR1 is SGHTA and CDR2 FQGNSA.

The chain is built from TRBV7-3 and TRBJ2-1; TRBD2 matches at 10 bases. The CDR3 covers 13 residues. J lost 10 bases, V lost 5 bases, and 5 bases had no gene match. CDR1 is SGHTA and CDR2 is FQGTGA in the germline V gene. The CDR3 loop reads CASSPQTSGEQFF. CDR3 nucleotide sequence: TGTGCCAGCAGCCCGCAGACTAGCGGGGAGCAGTTCTTC.

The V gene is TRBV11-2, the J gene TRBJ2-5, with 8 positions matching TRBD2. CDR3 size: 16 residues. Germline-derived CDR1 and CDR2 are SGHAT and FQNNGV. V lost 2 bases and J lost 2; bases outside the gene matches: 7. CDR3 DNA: TGTGCCAGCAGCTTAACGGGGGGGAGTGTACAAGAGACCCAGTACTTC. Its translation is CASSLTGGSVQETQYF.

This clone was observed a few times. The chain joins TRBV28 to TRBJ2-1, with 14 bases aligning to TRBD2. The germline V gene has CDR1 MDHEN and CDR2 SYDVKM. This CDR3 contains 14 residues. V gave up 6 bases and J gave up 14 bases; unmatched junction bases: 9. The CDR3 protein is CASRPGTSGSGEFF. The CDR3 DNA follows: TGTGCCAGCAGGCCCGGGACTAGCGGGAGTGGGGAGTTCTTC.

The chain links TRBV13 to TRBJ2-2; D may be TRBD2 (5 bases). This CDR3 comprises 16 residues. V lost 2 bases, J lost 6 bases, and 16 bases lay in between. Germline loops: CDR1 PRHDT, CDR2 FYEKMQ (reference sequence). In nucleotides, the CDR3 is TGTGCCAGCAGCTTACGAGGGAAGATAGGGTCCGGGGAGCTGTTTTTT. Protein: CASSLRGKIGSGELFF.

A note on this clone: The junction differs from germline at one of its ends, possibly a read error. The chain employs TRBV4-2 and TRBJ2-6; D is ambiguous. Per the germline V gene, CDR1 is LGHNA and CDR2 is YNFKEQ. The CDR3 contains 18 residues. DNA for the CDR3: TGTGCCAGCAGCCTGTGGTTCAAAGGTTCAAAGTCGGGCCAACGTCCTGACTTC. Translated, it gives CASSLWFKGSKSGQRPDF.

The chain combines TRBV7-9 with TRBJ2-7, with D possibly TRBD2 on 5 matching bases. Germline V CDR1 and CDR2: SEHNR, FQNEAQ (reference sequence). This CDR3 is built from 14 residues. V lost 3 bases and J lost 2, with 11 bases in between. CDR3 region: CASSFPGEPYEQYF. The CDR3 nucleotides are TGTGCCAGCAGCTTCCCCGGGGAGCCCTACGAGCAGTACTTC.

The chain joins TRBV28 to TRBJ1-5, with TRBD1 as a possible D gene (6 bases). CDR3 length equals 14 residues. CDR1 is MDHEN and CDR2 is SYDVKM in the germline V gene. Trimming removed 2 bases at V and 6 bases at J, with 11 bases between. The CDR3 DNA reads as TGTGCCAGCAGTTTAGGAGGGGGGAGTCAGCCCCAGCATTTT. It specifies CASSLGGGSQPQHF.

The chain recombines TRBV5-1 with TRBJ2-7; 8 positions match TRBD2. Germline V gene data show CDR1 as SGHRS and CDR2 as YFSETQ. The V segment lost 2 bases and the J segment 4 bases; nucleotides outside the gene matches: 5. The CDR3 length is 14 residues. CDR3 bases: TGCGCCAGCAGCTTTAAGCGGGGGATATACGAGCAGTACTTC. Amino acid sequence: CASSFKRGIYEQYF. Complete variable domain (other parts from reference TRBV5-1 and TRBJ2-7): KAGVTQTPRYLIKTRGQQVTLSCSPISGHRSVSWYQQTPGQGLQFLFEYFSETQRNKGNFPGRFSGRQFSNSRSEMNVSTLELGDSALYLCASSFKRGIYEQYFGPGTRLTVT.

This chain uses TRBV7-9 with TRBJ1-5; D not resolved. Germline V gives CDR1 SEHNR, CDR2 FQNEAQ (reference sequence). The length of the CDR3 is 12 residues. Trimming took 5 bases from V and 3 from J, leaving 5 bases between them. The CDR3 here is CASSIINQPQHF. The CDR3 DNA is TGTGCCAGCAGCATTATCAATCAGCCCCAGCATTTT. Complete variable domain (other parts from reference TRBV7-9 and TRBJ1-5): DTGVSQNPRHKITKRGQNVTFRCDPISEHNRLYWYRQTLGQGPEFLTYFQNEAQLEKSRLLSDRFSAERPKGSFSTLEIQRTEQGDSAMYLCASSIINQPQHFGDGTRLSIL.

The DNA for the CDR3 is TGTGCCAGTAGTCCCCTGCCCGGCACAGATACGCAGTATTTT. It is translated as CASSPLPGTDTQYF. The rearrangement joins TRBV19 to TRBJ2-3; D is undetermined. Germline lookup yields CDR1 LNHDA and CDR2 SQIVND (reference sequence). This CDR3 comprises 14 residues. The V gene lost 5 bases and the J gene lost 1 base, with 10 bases spanning the gap.

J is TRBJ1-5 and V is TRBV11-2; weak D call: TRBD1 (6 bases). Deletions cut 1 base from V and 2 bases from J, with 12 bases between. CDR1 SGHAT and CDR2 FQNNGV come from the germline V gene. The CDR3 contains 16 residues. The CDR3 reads CASSLGPGGRNQPQHF. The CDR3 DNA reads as TGTGCCAGCAGCTTAGGACCGGGGGGCCGCAATCAGCCCCAGCATTTT.

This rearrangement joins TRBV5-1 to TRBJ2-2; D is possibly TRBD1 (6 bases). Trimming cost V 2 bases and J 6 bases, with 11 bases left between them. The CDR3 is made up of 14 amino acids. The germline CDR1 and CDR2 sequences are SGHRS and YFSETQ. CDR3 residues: CASSFAGVAGELFF. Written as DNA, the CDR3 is TGCGCCAGCAGCTTCGCAGGGGTGGCCGGGGAGCTGTTTTTT.

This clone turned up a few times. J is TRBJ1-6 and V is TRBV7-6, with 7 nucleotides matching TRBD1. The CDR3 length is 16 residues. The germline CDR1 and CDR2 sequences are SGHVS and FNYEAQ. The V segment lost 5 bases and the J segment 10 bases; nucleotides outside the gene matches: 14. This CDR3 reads CASSLKPDRAKSPLHF. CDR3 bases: TGTGCCAGCAGCCTGAAACCCGACAGGGCGAAATCACCCCTCCACTTT.

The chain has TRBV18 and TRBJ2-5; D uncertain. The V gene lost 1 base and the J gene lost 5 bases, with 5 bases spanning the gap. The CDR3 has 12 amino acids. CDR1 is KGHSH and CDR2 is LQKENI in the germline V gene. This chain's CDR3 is CASSPLKETQYF. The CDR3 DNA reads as TGTGCCAGCTCACCACTCAAGGAGACCCAGTACTTC.

CDR3 sequence: CASSLEGQPTDTQYF. CDR3 nucleotides: TGCGCCAGCAGCTTGGAGGGACAGCCCACAGATACGCAGTATTTT. The rearrangement links TRBV5-1 to TRBJ2-3; 7 bases agree with TRBD1. The CDR3 extends over 15 amino acids. CDR1 is SGHRS and CDR2 is YFSETQ in the germline V gene. V lost 0 bases, J lost 2 bases, and 3 bases stayed unmatched.

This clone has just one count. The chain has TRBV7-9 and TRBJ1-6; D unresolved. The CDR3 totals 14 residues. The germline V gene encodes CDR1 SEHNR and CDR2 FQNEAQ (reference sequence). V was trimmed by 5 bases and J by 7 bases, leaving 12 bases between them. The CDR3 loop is CASSPNPANSPLHF. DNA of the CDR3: TGTGCCAGCAGCCCCAACCCAGCGAATTCACCCCTCCACTTT.

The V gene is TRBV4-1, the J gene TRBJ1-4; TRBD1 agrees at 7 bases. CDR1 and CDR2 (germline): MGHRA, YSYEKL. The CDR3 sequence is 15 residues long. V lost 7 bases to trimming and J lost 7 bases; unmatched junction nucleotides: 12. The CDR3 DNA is TGCGCCAGCAACGAGGAAAGGGGGCCGTTTGAAAAACTGTTTTTT. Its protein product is CASNEERGPFEKLFF.

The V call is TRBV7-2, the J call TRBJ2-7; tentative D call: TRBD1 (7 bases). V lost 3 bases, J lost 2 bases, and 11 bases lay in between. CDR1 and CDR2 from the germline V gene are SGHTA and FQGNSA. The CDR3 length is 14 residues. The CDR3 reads CASSFQGGPYEQYF. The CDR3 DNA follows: TGTGCCAGCAGCTTTCAGGGGGGTCCCTACGAGCAGTACTTC.

CDR3 sequence (DNA): TGTGCCAGCAGCGGGGGAGTTGACTATGGCTACACCTTC. This encodes CASSGGVDYGYTF. The genes are TRBV5-4 and TRBJ1-2; D is perhaps TRBD1 (5 bases). Germline V gives CDR1 SGHNT, CDR2 YYREEE (reference sequence). The CDR3 consists of 13 residues. V was pared by 4 bases and J by 3 bases, with 10 bases between.

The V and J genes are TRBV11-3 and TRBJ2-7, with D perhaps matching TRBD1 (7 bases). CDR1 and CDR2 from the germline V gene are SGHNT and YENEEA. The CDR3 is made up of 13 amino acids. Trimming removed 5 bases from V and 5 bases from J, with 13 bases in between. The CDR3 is CASSLQGRNEQYF. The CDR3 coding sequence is TGTGCCAGCAGCCTACAGGGGAGGAACGAGCAGTACTTC.

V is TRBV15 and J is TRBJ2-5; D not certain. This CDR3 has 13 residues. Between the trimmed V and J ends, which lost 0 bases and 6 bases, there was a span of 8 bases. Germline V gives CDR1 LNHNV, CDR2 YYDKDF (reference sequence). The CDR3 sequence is CATSRDRFQTQYF. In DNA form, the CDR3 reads TGTGCCACCAGCAGAGATCGGTTCCAGACCCAGTACTTC.

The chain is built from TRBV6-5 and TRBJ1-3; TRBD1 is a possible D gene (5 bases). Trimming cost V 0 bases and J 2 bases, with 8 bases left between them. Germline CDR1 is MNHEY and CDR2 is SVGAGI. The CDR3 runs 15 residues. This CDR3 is CASSYSPGAGNTIYF. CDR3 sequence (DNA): TGTGCCAGCAGTTACTCGCCGGGGGCTGGAAACACCATATATTTT.

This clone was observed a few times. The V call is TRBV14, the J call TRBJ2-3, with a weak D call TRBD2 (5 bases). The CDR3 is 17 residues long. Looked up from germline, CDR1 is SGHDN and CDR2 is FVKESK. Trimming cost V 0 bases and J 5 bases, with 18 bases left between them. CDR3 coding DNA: TGTGCCAGCAGCCAAGATTTCTGGAGCGGCAAGGGAGATACGCAGTATTTT. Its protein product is CASSQDFWSGKGDTQYF.

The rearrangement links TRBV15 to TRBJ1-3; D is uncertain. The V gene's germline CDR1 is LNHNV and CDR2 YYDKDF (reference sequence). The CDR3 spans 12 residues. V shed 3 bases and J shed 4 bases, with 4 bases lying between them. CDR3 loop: CATSSWGNTIYF. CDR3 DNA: TGTGCCACCAGCAGTTGGGGAAACACCATATATTTT.

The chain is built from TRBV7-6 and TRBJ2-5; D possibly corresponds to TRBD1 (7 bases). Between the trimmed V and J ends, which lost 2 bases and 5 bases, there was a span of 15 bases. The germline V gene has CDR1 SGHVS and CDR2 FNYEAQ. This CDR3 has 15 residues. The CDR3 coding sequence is TGTGCCAGCAGCTTATCGGGCAGGGGGGAGGAGACCCAGTACTTC. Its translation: CASSLSGRGEETQYF.

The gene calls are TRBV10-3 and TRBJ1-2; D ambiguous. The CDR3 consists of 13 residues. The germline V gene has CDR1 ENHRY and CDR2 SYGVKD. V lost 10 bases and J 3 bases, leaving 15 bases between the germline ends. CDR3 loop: CATLRTEDYGYTF. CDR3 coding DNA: TGTGCCACCCTTCGTACAGAGGACTATGGCTACACCTTC.

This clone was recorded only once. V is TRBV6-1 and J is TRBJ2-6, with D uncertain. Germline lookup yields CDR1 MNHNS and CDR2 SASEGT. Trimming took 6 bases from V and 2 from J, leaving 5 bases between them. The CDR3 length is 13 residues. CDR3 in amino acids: CASRRAGANVLTF. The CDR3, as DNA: TGTGCCAGCAGGCGAGCTGGGGCCAACGTCCTGACTTTC.